This TCR beta chain derives from a study of shared clonotypes between healthy human individuals. The V segment lost 4 bases and the J segment 2 bases; nucleotides outside the gene matches: 5. Looked up from germline, CDR1 is MDHEN and CDR2 is SYDVKM. The CDR3 totals 15 residues. Genomic DNA of each subset was evenly split across several immunoSEQ plates. The data were produced by immunoSEQ multiplex PCR, yet TCRdb's version contains in-frame clones alone and is incomplete. The sample lists under 2,500,000 clones, under 97% occurring once. The split of CD4+ cells yielded CD45RA+ naive and CD45RA-negative memory subsets.

This sequence originates from a man aged 18 to 29 in good health. Source material: naive CD4+ T cells sorted from blood. Subset indicated: CD45RA+ positively selected. V is TRBV28 and J is TRBJ1-1; 9 bases are shared with TRBD1. CDR3 DNA sequence: TGTGCCAGCAGTTGGGGACAGGGCAAAAACACTGAAGCTTTCTTT. Translating it yields CASSWGQGKNTEAFF.